This T cell receptor beta chain is drawn from a study of cytomegalovirus exposure and HLA in healthy donors. The PCR employed 60 Vbeta primers together with 13 Jbeta primers. TCRdb keeps only in-frame clones here, not all; method: immunoSEQ multiplex PCR. Of tens of thousands of clones listed, 60% to 85% are singletons. General study findings and limits: The listing of 150 to 200 TCR beta chains classed them as cytomegalovirus-associated. Within a later analysis, the majority of CMV-associated TCR beta chains appeared HLA-restricted. Immune exposure information comprised only CMV serostatus.

This clone is a singleton in its sample. Its antigen is as yet unknown. The CDR3 is 15 amino acids. J gave up 2 bases and V 4 bases, and 5 bases lay outside the gene matches. From germline, CDR1 is SGHNT and CDR2 YYREEE (reference sequence). V is TRBV5-4 and J is TRBJ2-7, with TRBD2 matching over 11 bases. The clonotype was recovered from a male donor in good health and CMV-seropositive. Sequenced: PBMCs. DNA of the CDR3: TGTGCCAGCAGCCCGGAACTAGCGGGGGCCTACGAGCAGTACTTC. Protein product: CASSPELAGAYEQYF.